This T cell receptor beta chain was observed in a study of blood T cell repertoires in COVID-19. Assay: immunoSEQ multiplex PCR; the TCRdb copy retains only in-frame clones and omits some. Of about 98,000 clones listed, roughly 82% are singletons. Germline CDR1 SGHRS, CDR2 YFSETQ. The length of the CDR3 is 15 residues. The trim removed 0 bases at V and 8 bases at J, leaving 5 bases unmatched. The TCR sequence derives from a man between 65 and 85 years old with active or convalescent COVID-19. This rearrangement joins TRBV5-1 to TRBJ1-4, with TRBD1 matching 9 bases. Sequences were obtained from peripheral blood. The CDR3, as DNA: TGCGCCAGCAGCTTGGGGGGACAGGGCGGAGAAAAACTGTTTTTT. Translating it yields CASSLGGQGGEKLFF.